This TCR beta chain came from a study of blood T cell repertoires in COVID-19. At the level of the study: From the United States, Italy and Spain came samples of acute and convalescent COVID-19. Nucleic acid was either cDNA or gDNA, and it came from T cells, B-cell-depleted T cells, or PBMCs.

In the authors' workflow: Estimation of nucleated cell counts was performed using reference gene primer amplification. The method was immunoSEQ multiplex PCR; TCRdb's version includes in-frame clones alone and lacks a portion of them. Clone size and the V and J calls come from that table; the DNA yielded D and trimming. The sample lists tens of thousands of clones, approximately 82% seen once, with more than 8% in the top ten. In its sample, this clone was seen once. The TCR originated in a woman aged 80 or over with acute or convalescent COVID-19. Sequencing was done on a sample of peripheral blood.

CDR3: CASSFFPSTGTYNFDNEQFF. In DNA, the CDR3 is TGCGCCAGCAGCTTTTTTCCCTCAACCGGGACTTATAACTTTGACAATGAGCAGTTCTTC. The rearrangement links TRBV5-1 to TRBJ2-1; maybe TRBD2 (6 bases). This CDR3 spans 20 amino acids. Germline assignment: CDR1 SGHRS and CDR2 YFSETQ. V dropped 2 bases and J dropped 5 bases, with 29 bases sitting between them.